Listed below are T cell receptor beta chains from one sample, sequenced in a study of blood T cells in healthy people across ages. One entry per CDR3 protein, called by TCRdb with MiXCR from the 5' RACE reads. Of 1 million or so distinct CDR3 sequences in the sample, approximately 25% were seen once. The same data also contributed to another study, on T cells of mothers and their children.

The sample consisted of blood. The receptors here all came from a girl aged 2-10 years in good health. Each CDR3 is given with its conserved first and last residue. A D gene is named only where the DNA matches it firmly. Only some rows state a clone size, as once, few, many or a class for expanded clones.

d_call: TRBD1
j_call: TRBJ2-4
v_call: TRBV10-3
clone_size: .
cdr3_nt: TGTGCCATCAGTGAGTCTCGACAGGGGAAAAACATTCAGTACTTC
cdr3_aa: CAISESRQGKNIQYF

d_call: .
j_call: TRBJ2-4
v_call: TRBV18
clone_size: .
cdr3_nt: TGTGCCAGCTCACGCGCCTTAGAGGAGTCCATTCAGTACTTC
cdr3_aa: CASSRALEESIQYF

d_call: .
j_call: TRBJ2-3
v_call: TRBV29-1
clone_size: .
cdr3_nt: TGCAGCGTTTCGGGACTCCGCACAGATACGCAGTATTTT
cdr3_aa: CSVSGLRTDTQYF

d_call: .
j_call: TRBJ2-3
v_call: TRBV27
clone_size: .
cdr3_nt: TGTGCCAGCAGTCCTAAGGTTTTGAGCACAGATACGCAGTATTTT
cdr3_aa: CASSPKVLSTDTQYF

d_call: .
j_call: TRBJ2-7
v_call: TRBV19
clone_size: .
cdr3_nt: TGTGCCAGTAGTCCTTCGGACAGCCAAGGCTACGAGCAGTACTTC
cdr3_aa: CASSPSDSQGYEQYF

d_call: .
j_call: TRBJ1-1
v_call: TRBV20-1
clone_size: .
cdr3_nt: TGCAGTGCCCAAGGGCCGTTGAACACTGAAGCTTTCTTT
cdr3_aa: CSAQGPLNTEAFF

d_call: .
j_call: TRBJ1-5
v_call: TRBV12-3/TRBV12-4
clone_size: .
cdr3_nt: TGTGCCAGCAGTCTTCATACAGGGAATCAGCCCCAGCATTTT
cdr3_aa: CASSLHTGNQPQHF

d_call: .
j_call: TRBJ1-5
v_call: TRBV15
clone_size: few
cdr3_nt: TGTGCCACCAGCAGAGTTGTGGGAAGCAATCAGCCCCAGCATTTT
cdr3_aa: CATSRVVGSNQPQHF

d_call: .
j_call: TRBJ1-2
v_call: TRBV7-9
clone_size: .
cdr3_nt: TGTGCCAGCAGCTTAGGACCCCCACGAAAGGGAAACTATGGCTACACCTTC
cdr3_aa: CASSLGPPRKGNYGYTF

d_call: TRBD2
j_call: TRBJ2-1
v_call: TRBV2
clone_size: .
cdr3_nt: TGTGCCAGCAGTTCTACCGGGACTAGCTACAATGAGCAGTTCTTC
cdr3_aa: CASSSTGTSYNEQFF

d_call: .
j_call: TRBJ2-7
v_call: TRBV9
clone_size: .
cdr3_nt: TGTGCCAGCAGCATAGGTGGGGAGGACTACGAGCAGTACTTC
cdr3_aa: CASSIGGEDYEQYF

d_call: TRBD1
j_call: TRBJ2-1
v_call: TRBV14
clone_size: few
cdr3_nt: TGTGCCAGCAGCCCAGGACAGGGAATATCGAATGAGCAGTTCTTC
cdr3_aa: CASSPGQGISNEQFF

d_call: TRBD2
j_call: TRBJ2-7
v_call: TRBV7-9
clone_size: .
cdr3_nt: TGTGCCAGCAGCCCCACTTTAGCGGGAGCCTACGAGCAGTACTTC
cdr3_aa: CASSPTLAGAYEQYF

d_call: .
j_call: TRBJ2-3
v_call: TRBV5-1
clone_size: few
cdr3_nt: TGCGCCAGCAGCATAGACAGTCGCACAGATACGCAGTATTTT
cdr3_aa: CASSIDSRTDTQYF

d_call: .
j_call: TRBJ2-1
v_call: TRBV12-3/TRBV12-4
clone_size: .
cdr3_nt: TGTGCCAGCAGTTTGTCTCTAGGCATCAATGAGCAGTTCTTC
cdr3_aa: CASSLSLGINEQFF

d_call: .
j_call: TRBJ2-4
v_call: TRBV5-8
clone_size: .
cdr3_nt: TGTGCCAGCAGCTTGAGAGGGGAGTCCAAAAACATTCAGTACTTC
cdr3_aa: CASSLRGESKNIQYF

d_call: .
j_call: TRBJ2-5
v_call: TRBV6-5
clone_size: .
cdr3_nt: TGTGCCAGCAGCTCCATTAGTACGGGAGAAGAGACCCAGTACTTC
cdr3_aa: CASSSISTGEETQYF

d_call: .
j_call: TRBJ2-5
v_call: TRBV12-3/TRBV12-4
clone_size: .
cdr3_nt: TGTGCCAGCAGTTTTGTCAGTTTAGAGACCCAGTACTTC
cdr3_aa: CASSFVSLETQYF

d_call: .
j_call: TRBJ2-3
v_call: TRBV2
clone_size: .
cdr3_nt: TGTGCCAGCAGTGAATTGGGGGATAGCACAGATACGCAGTATTTT
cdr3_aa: CASSELGDSTDTQYF

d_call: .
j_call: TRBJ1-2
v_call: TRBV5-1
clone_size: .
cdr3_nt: TGCGCCAGCAGACCGGGAGCCCTTGACTATGGCTACACCTTC
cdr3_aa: CASRPGALDYGYTF

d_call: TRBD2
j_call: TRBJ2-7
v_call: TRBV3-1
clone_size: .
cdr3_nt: TGTGCCAGCAGCCAAGGACTAGCGGGATACGGCGAGCAGTACTTC
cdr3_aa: CASSQGLAGYGEQYF

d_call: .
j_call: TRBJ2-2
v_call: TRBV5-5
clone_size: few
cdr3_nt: TGTGCCAGCAGCTTGAGGGGCGCCGACACCGGGGAGCTGTTTTTT
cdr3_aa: CASSLRGADTGELFF

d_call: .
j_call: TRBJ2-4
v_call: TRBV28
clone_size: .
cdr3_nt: TGTGCCAGCAGTGACTTCAGGGAACCGAAAAACATTCAGTACTTC
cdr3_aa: CASSDFREPKNIQYF

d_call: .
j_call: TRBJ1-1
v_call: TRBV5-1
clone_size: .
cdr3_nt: TGCGCCAGCAGCAGGTACTCCGGAAGCACTGAAGCTTTCTTT
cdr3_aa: CASSRYSGSTEAFF

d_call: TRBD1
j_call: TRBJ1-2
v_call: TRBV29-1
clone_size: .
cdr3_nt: TGCAGCGTTGACCGAGACGCGGCCGGGACAGGGTATGGCTACACCTTC
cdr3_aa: CSVDRDAAGTGYGYTF

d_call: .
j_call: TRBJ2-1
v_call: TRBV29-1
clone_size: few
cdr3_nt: TGCAGCGTCTTCTTCTGGACAGACAGCTCCTACAATGAGCAGTTCTTC
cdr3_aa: CSVFFWTDSSYNEQFF

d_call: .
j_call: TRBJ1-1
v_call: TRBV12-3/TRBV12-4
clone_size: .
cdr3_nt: TGTGCCAGCAGTTTCCGGGAGGAAGCTTTCTTT
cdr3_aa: CASSFREEAFF

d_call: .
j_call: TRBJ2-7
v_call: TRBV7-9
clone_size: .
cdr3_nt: TGTGCCAGCAGCCCCCCGACGCGGGCTAGCGCCGAGCAGTACTTC
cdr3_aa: CASSPPTRASAEQYF

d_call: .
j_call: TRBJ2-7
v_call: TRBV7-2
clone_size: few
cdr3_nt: TGTGCCAGCAGCTTCAGGGGGGCCGTACACGAGCAGTACTTC
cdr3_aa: CASSFRGAVHEQYF

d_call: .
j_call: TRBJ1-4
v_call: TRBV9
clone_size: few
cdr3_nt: TGTGCCAGCAGCGCCGACAGAACGACAACTAATGAAAAACTGTTTTTT
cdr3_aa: CASSADRTTTNEKLFF

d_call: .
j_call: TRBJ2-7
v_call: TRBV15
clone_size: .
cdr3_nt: TGTGCCACCAGGAGTGCAGGGGCAACCTACGAGCAGTACTTC
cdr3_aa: CATRSAGATYEQYF

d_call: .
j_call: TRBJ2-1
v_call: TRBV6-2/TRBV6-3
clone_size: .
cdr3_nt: TGTGCCAGCAGTTGGCGGGACCTAAAGTATGAGCAGTTCTTC
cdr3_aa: CASSWRDLKYEQFF

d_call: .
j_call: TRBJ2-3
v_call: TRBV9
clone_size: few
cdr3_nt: TGTGCCAGCAGCGTAGCGATAGGGTCAGCAGATACGCAGTATTTT
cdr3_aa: CASSVAIGSADTQYF

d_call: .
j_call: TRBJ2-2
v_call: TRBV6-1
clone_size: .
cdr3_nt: TGTGCCAGCGATGACACATCGGACACCGGGGAGCTGTTTTTT
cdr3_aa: CASDDTSDTGELFF

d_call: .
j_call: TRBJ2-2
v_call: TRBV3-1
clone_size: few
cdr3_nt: TGTGCCAGTCTCCCGGCTGGCAGGGCCGTGAACACCGGGGAGCTGTTCTTT
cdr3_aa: CASLPAGRAVNTGELFF

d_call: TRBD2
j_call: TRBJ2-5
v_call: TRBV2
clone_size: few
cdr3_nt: TGTGCCAGCAGGATGAGCGGGGGGCCTTGGGAGACCCAGTACTTC
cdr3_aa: CASRMSGGPWETQYF

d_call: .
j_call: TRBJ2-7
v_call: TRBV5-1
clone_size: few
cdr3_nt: TGCGCCAGCAGAGGTTCGGATTACGAGCAGTACTTC
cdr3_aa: CASRGSDYEQYF

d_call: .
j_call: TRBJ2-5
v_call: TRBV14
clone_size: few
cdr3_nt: TGTGCCAGCAGCCAAGATCAAGGGCAAGAGACCCAGTACTTC
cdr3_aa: CASSQDQGQETQYF

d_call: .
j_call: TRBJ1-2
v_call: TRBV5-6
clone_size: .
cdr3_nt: TGTGCCAGCAGCTTGCTGAAGGGGTATGGCTACACCTTC
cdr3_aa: CASSLLKGYGYTF

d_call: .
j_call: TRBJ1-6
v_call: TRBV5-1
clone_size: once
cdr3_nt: TGCGCCAGCAGCGTACAGGGAACAGGTAGTTCACCCCTCCACTTT
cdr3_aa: CASSVQGTGSSPLHF